The 21 T cell receptor beta chains below all came from one sample that was sequenced in a study of identical twins. TCRdb fed the 5' RACE reads into MiXCR, producing one record per CDR3 protein. The top ten clones hold 7% to 10% of a sample with approximately 150,000 distinct CDR3 sequences, 3% to 4.5% of them seen once. The sequencing input was memory T cells sorted from blood. The receptors derive from a man in his late teens or twenties in good health.

Many counts were recorded for this clonotype. The J gene is TRBJ1-2, the V gene TRBV20-1; D is perhaps TRBD1 (5 bases). The ends were cut back, 6 bases at V and 4 bases at J, with 18 bases in the middle. This CDR3 has 14 amino acids. CDR1 is DFQATT and CDR2 is SNEGSKA in the germline V gene (reference sequence). The DNA for the CDR3 is TGCAGTGCCCCGGCGGGGGGAATCGGCTATGGCTACACCTTC. Its translation is CSAPAGGIGYGYTF.

This clonotype has ten or more counts. V and J are TRBV5-1 and TRBJ2-7; 8 bases fit TRBD2. Germline trimming cut 4 bases from V and 0 bases from J; bases unmatched to any gene: 18. The CDR3 runs to 19 residues. The V gene's germline CDR1 is SGHRS and CDR2 YFSETQ. Here the CDR3 reads CASSRPPSGLTVGSYEQYF. For the CDR3, the DNA is TGCGCCAGCAGCCGCCCCCCTAGCGGGCTCACGGTGGGCTCCTACGAGCAGTACTTC.

This clonotype was found many times. The chain couples TRBV9 to TRBJ2-2; D possibly corresponds to TRBD2 (5 bases). CDR1 SGDLS and CDR2 YYNGEE come from the germline V gene. V lost 6 bases to trimming and J lost 1 base, with 7 bases between them. This CDR3 comprises 13 residues. CDR3 residues: CASNAGNTGELFF. CDR3 DNA sequence: TGTGCCAGCAACGCGGGGAACACCGGGGAGCTGTTTTTT.

This clonotype occurred many times. The chain is built from TRBV10-3 and TRBJ2-5; 8 bases are a match to TRBD1. This CDR3 spans 15 amino acids. V was clipped by 5 bases and J by 4 bases; unmatched bases: 9. Germline-derived CDR1 and CDR2 are ENHRY and SYGVKD. CDR3 coding DNA: TGTGCCATCAGTAGCTCTGGACAGGGCGGAGAGACCCAGTACTTC. Translating it yields CAISSSGQGGETQYF.

There are many counts of this clonotype. This chain joins TRBV20-1 and TRBJ2-3, with TRBD1 matching 10 bases. CDR3 length: 12 residues. J was trimmed by 11 bases and V by 1 base; bases with no gene match: 3. Germline CDR1 DFQATT, CDR2 SNEGSKA (reference sequence). The CDR3 loop reads CSARGGQGKQYF. CDR3 DNA: TGCAGTGCTAGAGGGGGACAGGGGAAGCAGTATTTT.

This clonotype was observed at least ten times. This CDR3 reads CASSQGVQGKQYF. The DNA for the CDR3 is TGTGCCAGCAGCCAAGGGGTCCAGGGCAAACAGTACTTC. The genes are TRBV14 and TRBJ2-4; D is possibly TRBD1 (5 bases). V dropped 1 base and J dropped 13 bases, with 14 bases sitting between them. The CDR3 runs to 13 residues. In germline, CDR1 is SGHDN, CDR2 FVKESK.

There are many counts of this clonotype. The chain couples TRBV12-3 or TRBV12-4 to TRBJ2-5; D unresolved. V was pared by 3 bases and J by 4 bases, with 9 bases between. The CDR3 sequence is 13 residues long. CDR3 sequence (DNA): TGTGCCAGCAGTTTGGGCAGCCCAGAGACCCAGTACTTC. It translates to CASSLGSPETQYF.

This clonotype appeared a few times. This CDR3 is CASSLRGRGDTEAFF. For the CDR3, the DNA is TGCGCCAGCAGCTTGAGAGGCAGGGGGGACACTGAAGCTTTCTTT. The chain links TRBV5-1 to TRBJ1-1, with 7 bases aligning to TRBD1. V lost 1 base and J lost 3; bases outside the gene matches: 6. Germline V gene sequence: CDR1 SGHRS, CDR2 YFSETQ. The CDR3 loop spans 15 amino acids.

The CDR3 coding sequence is TGTGCCAGCAGCGTCACGACAGGGCACAATGAGCAGTTCTTC. Protein product: CASSVTTGHNEQFF. This chain joins TRBV9 and TRBJ2-1; 7 nucleotides line up with TRBD1. With 2 bases clipped from V and 5 bases from J, the junction kept 4 bases outside the gene matches. The CDR3 is 14 amino acids. Germline loops: CDR1 SGDLS, CDR2 YYNGEE.

This clonotype was detected many times. The V call is TRBV7-2, the J call TRBJ2-1, with 7 bases identical to TRBD1. CDR1 is SGHTA, CDR2 FQGNSA, per germline. Germline trimming cut 5 bases from V and 4 bases from J; bases unmatched to any gene: 8. The CDR3 length is 15 residues. CDR3 protein: CASSQTGTDYNEQFF. The CDR3, as DNA: TGTGCCAGCAGCCAGACCGGGACAGATTACAATGAGCAGTTCTTC.

This clonotype was detected many times. The chain combines TRBV9 with TRBJ2-5; 13 bases are shared with TRBD2. The V and J ends lost 1 base and 0 bases, in that order; junction bases with no gene match: 18. There are 22 residues in the CDR3. Germline CDR1 is SGDLS and CDR2 is YYNGEE. CDR3 loop: CASSVPGLPRWTSGSDQETQYF. CDR3 sequence (DNA): TGTGCCAGCAGCGTACCGGGACTCCCCCGGTGGACTAGCGGGAGCGACCAAGAGACCCAGTACTTC.

V gene TRBV4-3 combines with J gene TRBJ1-1; no reliable D call. The V gene's germline CDR1 is LGHNA and CDR2 YSLEER. CDR3 length: 12 residues. Trimming took off 9 bases at V and 4 bases at J, with 12 bases between the two ends. The CDR3 loop reads CARTGSSTEAFF. Written as DNA, the CDR3 is TGCGCCAGAACCGGCAGTAGCACTGAAGCTTTCTTT.

This clonotype was recorded many times. The chain joins TRBV29-1 to TRBJ1-2; no clear D gene. V was clipped by 3 bases and J by 2 bases, with 10 bases between them. CDR1 and CDR2 (germline): SQVTM, ANQGSEA. CDR3 length equals 13 residues. CDR3 in DNA: TGCAGCGTTGACCCTCAACTCAACTATGGCTACACCTTC. Protein: CSVDPQLNYGYTF.

With respect to this clonotype: This may arise from a read error, as a much more abundant clone is one base away. V is TRBV25-1 and J is TRBJ2-1; 10 bases map to TRBD2. The CDR3 consists of 14 residues. Trimming at V came to 10 bases and at J to 9 bases, leaving 12 bases not matched to a gene. Germline V CDR1 and CDR2: MGHDK, SYGVNS. This CDR3 is CATISSSGRVEQFF. In nucleotides, the CDR3 is TGTGCCACCATATCGTCTAGCGGGAGAGTTGAGCAGTTCTTC. Filled out from reference TRBV25-1 and TRBJ2-1, the complete variable domain reads EADIYQTPRYLVIGTGKKITLECSQTMGHDKMYWYQQDPGMELHLIHYSYGVNSTEKGDLSSESTVSRIRTEHFPLTLESARPSHTSQYLCATISSSGRVEQFFGPGTRLTVL.

Ten or more counts support this clonotype. This sequence joins TRBV7-2 and TRBJ2-1, with unresolved D. Germline lookup yields CDR1 SGHTA and CDR2 FQGNSA. CDR3 length: 13 amino acids. Trimming shortened V by 2 bases and J by 6 bases, and 8 bases separated the two germline ends. The CDR3: CASSLLQRNEQFF. The CDR3 coding sequence is TGTGCCAGCAGCTTACTTCAACGCAATGAGCAGTTCTTC.

There are a few counts of this clonotype. DNA for the CDR3: TGTGCCAGCAGCTTAGGTCCAGGGGGTGGCTATGGCTACACCTTC. Protein product: CASSLGPGGGYGYTF. The chain carries TRBV7-9 and TRBJ1-2; 7 nucleotides agree with TRBD1. The V segment lost 1 base and the J segment 4 bases; nucleotides outside the gene matches: 6. The germline gives CDR1 SEHNR, CDR2 FQNEAQ (reference sequence). The CDR3 totals 15 residues.

By share of the sample, this clonotype is medium-sized. This sequence joins TRBV29-1 and TRBJ2-7, with 10 nucleotides matching TRBD1. V lost 6 bases, J lost 4 bases, and 6 bases stayed unmatched. CDR3 length: 13 amino acids. Germline assignment: CDR1 SQVTM and CDR2 ANQGSEA. The CDR3, as DNA: TGCAGCGTCCGGGACAGGGGTTCATACGAGCAGTACTTC. Encoded protein: CSVRDRGSYEQYF.

A word on this clonotype: A read error is possible here, since a much larger clone lies one base away. The chain couples TRBV14 to TRBJ2-7; 8 nucleotides match TRBD2. The CDR3 runs to 16 residues. The trim removed 4 bases at V and 3 bases at J, leaving 11 bases unmatched. Germline CDR1 SGHDN, CDR2 FVKESK. The CDR3 reads CASSRHRLARYYEQYF. CDR3 nucleotide sequence: TGTGCCAGCAGCCGCCACCGACTAGCGAGATACTACGAGCAGTACTTC.

The table lists this clonotype with many counts. The V and J genes are TRBV11-2 and TRBJ2-1; D is undetermined. The CDR3 is 15 residues long. Germline-derived CDR1 and CDR2 are SGHAT and FQNNGV. Trimming took off 5 bases at V and 4 bases at J, with 15 bases between the two ends. CDR3: CASSRPPQAYNEQFF. CDR3 sequence (DNA): TGTGCCAGCAGCCGACCACCGCAAGCGTACAATGAGCAGTTCTTC.

At least ten counts were recorded for this clonotype. The CDR3 coding sequence is TGCAGCGTCCACTCCGGGCCGGCGAGAGAGACCCAGTACTTC. Its translation: CSVHSGPARETQYF. V usage is TRBV29-1 and J usage is TRBJ2-5; D call uncertain. V lost 6 bases and J 4 bases, leaving 18 bases between the germline ends. Per germline, CDR1 SQVTM and CDR2 ANQGSEA. The CDR3 has 14 amino acids. Complete variable domain (other parts from reference TRBV29-1 and TRBJ2-5): SAVISQKPSRDICQRGTSLTIQCQVDSQVTMMFWYRQQPGQSLTLIATANQGSEATYESGFVIDKFPISRPNLTFSTLTVSNMSPEDSSIYLCSVHSGPARETQYFGPGTRLLVL.

Many counts were recorded for this clonotype. This rearrangement joins TRBV6-5 to TRBJ2-1; TRBD2 is a possible D gene (6 bases). Germline CDR1 and CDR2: MNHEY and SVGAGI. V lost 0 bases, J lost 2 bases, and 11 bases lay in between. CDR3 length equals 16 residues. CDR3 sequence reads: CASSYSDYPPYNEQFF. The DNA for the CDR3 is TGTGCCAGCAGTTACTCGGACTACCCCCCCTACAATGAGCAGTTCTTC.